This T cell receptor beta chain originates from a study of T cell repertoires in cytomegalovirus infection. Study background: Both a matching HLA type and CMV infection were indicated by public TCR beta signatures. Notes on the study in general: Clonotypes of TCR beta that were HLA-C-restricted and CMV-specific dominated the ex vivo response. Cumulative public TCR beta family frequency identified CMV carriers with the relevant HLA.

This CDR3 is built from 13 residues. In germline, CDR1 is SGDLS, CDR2 YYNGEE. The V end was cut by 3 bases, the J end by 0 bases, with 7 bases between. Note on this clonotype: What it binds is unknown.

TCRdb itself ran the reads through MiXCR, one entry per CDR3 protein. The sample comprises about 180,000 distinct CDR3 sequences, approximately 17% of which are singletons, and approximately 26% rests with the top ten. Specimen: CD8+ T cells from PBMCs. The clonotype comes from a human donor in good health (CMV status not recorded). Some clones in this sample may be carry-over from other donors' samples. The J gene is TRBJ2-7, the V gene TRBV9; possible D gene TRBD1, 6 bases. The DNA for the CDR3 is TGTGCCAGCAGCGGGGACAACTCCTACGAGCAGTACTTC. Its protein product is CASSGDNSYEQYF.